This T cell receptor (beta chain) was obtained from a study of T cell repertoires and Cas9 in healthy adults. Across the whole study: SpCas9-reactive CD4 and CD8 T cells were characterized for potency, cytotoxicity and lineage.

The CDR3 extends over 18 amino acids. The germline CDR1 and CDR2 sequences are LNHDA and SQIVND (reference sequence). The V gene end was trimmed by 5 bases and the J gene end by 1 base; junction bases not matched to a gene: 10. Some clones are missing from TCRdb's copy, which holds only in-frame ones; the method was immunoSEQ multiplex PCR. The repertoire holds over 12,000 clones, about 91% seen once, with approximately 1.5% in the top ten. The chain joins TRBV19 to TRBJ2-6, with 8 bases identical to TRBD1. The sequenced sample consisted of Tregs (CD4+, CD25+, CD127-, CD137-, CD154-) from PBMCs; culture status not recorded. The TCR sequence derives from a human donor in good health. CDR3 in DNA: TGTGCCAGTAGTGTACCGGGACAGGATCCTTCTGGGGCCAACGTCCTGACTTTC. The encoded protein is CASSVPGQDPSGANVLTF.